The clone carrying this T cell receptor (beta chain) came up many times. What it binds is not known. V dropped 4 bases and J dropped 4 bases, with 10 bases sitting between them. The CDR3 has 13 amino acids. Germline loops: CDR1 MGHRA, CDR2 YSYEKL. This entry belongs to a study of CD8+CD57+ T cells in acquired aplastic anemia. About the research overall: Each DNA sample taken from sorted CD4+ and CD8+ cells came to 3 to 4 ug on average. Read counts for CD4+ cells (from healthy donors) averaged roughly 11 million.

CDR3 and TCR beta VDJ profiling relied on genomic DNA as the template. TCRdb re-derived calls from the reads in MiXCR, one entry per CDR3 protein. The sample has around 150,000 distinct CDR3 sequences, 41% seen once; the top ten hold over 6.5%. The study's findings and limits: The CD8+ Simpson's diversity of patients and controls was not significantly different.

V and J are TRBV4-1 and TRBJ1-2, with D maybe TRBD1 (5 bases). The TCR comes from a human donor in good health, serving as a control. Source material: sorted CD4+, CD8+, or CD8+CD57+ T cells (not recorded which) from PBMCs. CDR3 residues: CASSPRDGYGYTF. In DNA, the CDR3 is TGCGCCAGCAGCCCCAGGGACGGCTATGGCTACACCTTC.